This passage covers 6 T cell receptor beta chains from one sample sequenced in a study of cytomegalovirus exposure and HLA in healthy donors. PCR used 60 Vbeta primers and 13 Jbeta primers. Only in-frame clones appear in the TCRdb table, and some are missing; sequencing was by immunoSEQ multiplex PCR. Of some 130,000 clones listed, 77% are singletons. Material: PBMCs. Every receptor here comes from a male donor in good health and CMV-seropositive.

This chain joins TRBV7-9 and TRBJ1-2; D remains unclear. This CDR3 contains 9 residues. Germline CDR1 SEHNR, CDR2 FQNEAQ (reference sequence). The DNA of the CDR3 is TGTTCCCGGTTTTCTGGCTACACCTTC. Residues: CSRFSGYTF.

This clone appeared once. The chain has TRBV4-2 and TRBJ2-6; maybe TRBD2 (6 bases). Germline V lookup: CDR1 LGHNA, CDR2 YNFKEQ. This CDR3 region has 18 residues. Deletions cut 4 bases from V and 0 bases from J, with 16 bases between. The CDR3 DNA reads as TGTGCCAGCAGCCCCGTTGGGGGGATACCCTCTGGGGCCAACGTCCTGACTTTC. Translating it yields CASSPVGGIPSGANVLTF.

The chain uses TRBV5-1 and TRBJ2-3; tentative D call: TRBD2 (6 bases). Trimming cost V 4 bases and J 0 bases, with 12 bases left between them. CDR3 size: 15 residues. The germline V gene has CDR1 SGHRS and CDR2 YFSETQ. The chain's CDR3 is CASSPASVSTDTQYF. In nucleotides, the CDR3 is TGCGCCAGCAGCCCGGCTAGCGTTAGCACAGATACGCAGTATTTT. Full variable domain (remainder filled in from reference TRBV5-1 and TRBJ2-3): KAGVTQTPRYLIKTRGQQVTLSCSPISGHRSVSWYQQTPGQGLQFLFEYFSETQRNKGNFPGRFSGRQFSNSRSEMNVSTLELGDSALYLCASSPASVSTDTQYFGPGTRLTVL.

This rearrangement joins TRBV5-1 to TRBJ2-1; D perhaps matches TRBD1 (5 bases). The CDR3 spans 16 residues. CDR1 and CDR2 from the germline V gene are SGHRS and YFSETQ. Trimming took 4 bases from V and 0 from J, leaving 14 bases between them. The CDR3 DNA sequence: TGCGCCAGCAGCCTAAACAGGTCCCCCTCCTACAATGAGCAGTTCTTC. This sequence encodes CASSLNRSPSYNEQFF.

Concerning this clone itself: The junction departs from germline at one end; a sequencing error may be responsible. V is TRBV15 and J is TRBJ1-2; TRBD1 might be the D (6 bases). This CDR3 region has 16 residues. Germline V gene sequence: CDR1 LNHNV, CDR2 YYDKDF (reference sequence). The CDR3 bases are TGTGCCGCCAGCAGTAGACTTCAGGGGCGCTACTATGGCTACACCTTC. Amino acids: CAASSRLQGRYYGYTF.

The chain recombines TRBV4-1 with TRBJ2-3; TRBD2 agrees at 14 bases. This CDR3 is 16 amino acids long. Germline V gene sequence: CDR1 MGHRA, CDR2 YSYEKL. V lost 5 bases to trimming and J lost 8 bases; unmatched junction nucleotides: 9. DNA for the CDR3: TGCGCCAGCAGCTTTGGACTAGCGGGAGGCCCCGGTACGCAGTATTTT. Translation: CASSFGLAGGPGTQYF.